This is a list of T cell receptor beta chains from one sample in a study of blood T cell repertoires in COVID-19. TCRdb's table, derived via immunoSEQ multiplex PCR, lists solely in-frame clones and lacks some. This table holds roughly 170,000 clones, approximately 86% found once. The sequenced material came from peripheral blood. Every receptor here comes from a man between 40 and 49 years old with active or convalescent COVID-19. Both conserved end residues are part of each CDR3.

j_call,v_call,cdr3_aa
TRBJ1-5,TRBV7-9,CASSLGRGYSNQPQHF
TRBJ1-4,TRBV5-1,CASSWGGNPNEKLFF
TRBJ1-1,TRBV28,CASGTQGWATEAFF
TRBJ1-4,TRBV12-5,CASGSGQGVEKLFF
TRBJ2-5,TRBV6-2/TRBV6-3,CASSSPSGTIQETQYF
TRBJ1-2,TRBV11-2,CASSLDRAGYTF
TRBJ2-3,TRBV7-9,CASSSGTGADTQYF
TRBJ2-7,TRBV28,CASSLIHPWGVSYEQYF
TRBJ1-1,TRBV2,CATRQGPNTEAFF
TRBJ2-1,TRBV24-1,CATSDGQRGVLNEQFF
TRBJ1-4,TRBV5-1,CASSSQGGGQEKLFF
TRBJ1-5,TRBV28,CASSLGTDNSNQPQHF
TRBJ1-1,TRBV28,CASGTGDTEAFF
TRBJ1-1,TRBV2,CASSGGGENTEAFF
TRBJ1-5,TRBV19,CASSIAGQFYSNQPQHF
TRBJ2-5,TRBV25-1,CASSEFDGGETQYF
TRBJ2-1,TRBV28,CASSFGGADEQFF
TRBJ1-4,TRBV9,CASSVGHLVDEKLFF
TRBJ1-5,TRBV5-8,CASSFAGTRNQPQHF
TRBJ2-7,TRBV27,CASSLPGTGRSYEQYF
TRBJ2-7,TRBV7-2,CASSLSGGYYEQYF
TRBJ2-3,TRBV7-8,CASSPGLAVGTDTQYF
TRBJ1-2,TRBV28,CASSYPGQGYGYTF
TRBJ1-1,TRBV24-1,CATSTGGTGVIEAFF
TRBJ1-5,TRBV2,CASSSGRDQPQHF
TRBJ2-7,TRBV3-1/TRBV3-2,CASSGAPYEQYF
TRBJ1-6,TRBV2,CASKTGENSPLHF
TRBJ2-5,TRBV30,CAWRTSGGQETQYF
TRBJ2-7,TRBV7-2,CASSLGGAVREQYF
TRBJ2-7,TRBV3-1/TRBV3-2,CASSSISGTYEQYF
TRBJ1-3,TRBV19,CAAGTGSGNTIYF
TRBJ1-1,TRBV28,CASSSTAGTEAFF
TRBJ1-4,TRBV28,CASSQEKLFF
TRBJ1-4,TRBV6-1,CASSESSSTGWDEKLFF
TRBJ2-7,TRBV9,CASSAAVSTYEQYF
TRBJ2-7,TRBV29-1,CSVDNAGSPWSYEQYF